Below are 10 T cell receptor beta chains sequenced from a single sample in a study of CXCR3-negative and CXCR3-positive naive CD8 T cells. Study-level results: CXCR3-positive naive cells had more hydrophobic TRB CDR3s than CXCR3-negative naive cells.

No antigens are known for them. The libraries of TRB cDNA were prepared using 5' RACE with UMI labels. TCRdb processed the 5' RACE reads again and assigns one entry to each CDR3 protein, with no DNA. The sample data list about 150,000 distinct CDR3 sequences. What was sequenced was naive CXCR3+ CD8+ T cells from blood. Stated subset: CD45RO-CCR7+CD27+CD95- naive CD8+ T cells expressing CXCR3 (TNR3+). Every receptor here comes from a human donor in good health. Some clones in this sample may be carry-over from other donors' samples.

The V call is TRBV7-8, the J call TRBJ2-2; TCRdb designates TRBD1, a call that cannot be tested without DNA. This CDR3 comprises 17 residues. Germline values: CDR1 SGHVS, CDR2 FQNEAQ. The CDR3: CASSGDRNEANTGELFF.

The gene calls are TRBV12-3 or TRBV12-4 and TRBJ1-5; the D call from TCRdb, TRBD1, cannot be confirmed without DNA. The CDR3 contains 15 residues. CDR3 loop: CASSYSTGAPQPQHF.

The chain employs TRBV28 and TRBJ2-3; TCRdb proposes TRBD2, but this gene call is untestable without DNA. This CDR3 spans 17 amino acids. The germline V gene has CDR1 MDHEN and CDR2 SYDVKM. The CDR3 loop is CASRSPTSGGQADTQYF.

The gene calls are TRBV7-3 and TRBJ2-3; TCRdb proposes TRBD2, but this gene call is untestable without DNA. The CDR3 runs 15 residues. CDR1 and CDR2 from the germline V gene are SGHTA and FQGTGA. The CDR3 protein is CASSWAGSSTDTQYF.

This chain links TRBV4-1 with TRBJ2-2; checking the TCRdb D call of TRBD2 is not possible without DNA. CDR3 length: 17 amino acids. The germline V gene has CDR1 MGHRA and CDR2 YSYEKL. Here the CDR3 reads CASSAPAAGSDTGELFF.

The gene calls are TRBV28 and TRBJ2-3; lacking DNA, the TRBD1 call made by TCRdb goes unchecked. The germline gives CDR1 MDHEN, CDR2 SYDVKM. This CDR3 contains 13 residues. Here the CDR3 reads CASSLIPADTQYF.

The CDR3 here is CSAEDSQASYEQYF. V usage is TRBV20-1 and J usage is TRBJ2-7; TCRdb indicates TRBD1, and absent DNA this call remains unverified. The germline V gene has CDR1 DFQATT and CDR2 SNEGSKA (reference sequence). CDR3 length: 14 amino acids.

The chain carries TRBV6-4 and TRBJ2-3; TCRdb gives TRBD1 as the D gene, but with no DNA this cannot be confirmed. This CDR3 spans 14 amino acids. Germline assignment: CDR1 MRHNA and CDR2 SNTAGT. This chain's CDR3 is CASSPGTGEDTQYF.

The V and J genes are TRBV4-2 and TRBJ2-3; checking the TCRdb D call of TRBD2 is not possible without DNA. Germline V gives CDR1 LGHNA, CDR2 YNFKEQ. This CDR3 spans 18 amino acids. CDR3 loop: CASSHTRLAALPSDTQYF.

This rearrangement joins TRBV21-1 to TRBJ1-3; no DNA is available, so the TRBD1 call from TCRdb remains unchecked. TRBV21-1 is recorded as a pseudogene. The CDR3 totals 11 residues. CDR3 loop: CASPDRGALYF.